The 6 T cell receptor beta chains reported below all come from one sample, sequenced in a study of cytomegalovirus exposure and HLA in healthy donors. 13 Jbeta primers and 60 Vbeta primers were used for the PCR. Repertoires were generated with immunoSEQ multiplex PCR, while TCRdb's copy carries only in-frame clones and drops some. The sample includes tens of thousands of clones, 64% of them seen just once. Sample: PBMCs. The receptors here all came from a human donor in good health.

The chain carries TRBV7-9 and TRBJ2-2; 11 positions match TRBD2. With 2 bases clipped from V and 4 bases from J, the junction kept 0 bases outside the gene matches. CDR1 and CDR2 from the germline V gene are SEHNR and FQNEAQ (reference sequence). The CDR3 runs 15 residues. In DNA form, the CDR3 reads TGTGCCAGCAGCTTACTAGCGGGGGGCACCGGGGAGCTGTTTTTT. Translating it yields CASSLLAGGTGELFF.

This clone has a handful of counts. The rearrangement links TRBV10-3 to TRBJ1-2; 10 nucleotides line up with TRBD1. There are 14 residues in the CDR3. The V gene's germline CDR1 is ENHRY and CDR2 SYGVKD. Trimming removed 6 bases from V and 7 bases from J; junction bases left unmatched: 8. CDR3 bases: TGTGCCATCAGATCCGGGACAGGGGAATCTGGCTACACCTTC. Its protein product is CAIRSGTGESGYTF.

This clone was seen only a few times. The rearrangement links TRBV27 to TRBJ1-6, with 9 nucleotides matching TRBD1. Germline CDR1 and CDR2: MNHEY and SMNVEV (reference sequence). J lost 1 base, V lost 3 bases, and 10 bases had no gene match. The CDR3 is 19 residues long. This CDR3 is CASSFQLTTGGSYNSPLHF. CDR3 nucleotides: TGTGCCAGCAGTTTCCAGTTAACGACAGGGGGGTCCTATAATTCACCCCTCCACTTT.

The V gene is TRBV2, the J gene TRBJ2-7; D gene uncertain. Trimming removed 5 bases from V and 6 bases from J, with 17 bases in between. The CDR3 sequence is 14 residues long. The V gene's germline CDR1 is SNHLY and CDR2 FYNNEI. The CDR3, as DNA: TGTGCCAGCAGTCCCCTAGTACGGGTCTCCGAGCAGTACTTC. Residues: CASSPLVRVSEQYF. Drawing the rest from reference TRBV2 and TRBJ2-7, the complete variable domain is EPEVTQTPSHQVTQMGQEVILRCVPISNHLYFYWYRQILGQKVEFLVSFYNNEISEKSEIFDDQFSVERPDGSNFTLKIRSTKLEDSAMYFCASSPLVRVSEQYFGPGTRLTVT.

CDR3 nucleotide sequence: TGTGCCAGCTCGGACATCATGAACACTGAAGCTTTCTTT. It yields the protein CASSDIMNTEAFF. The rearrangement links TRBV7-7 to TRBJ1-1; a weak D match, TRBD1 (5 bases). This CDR3 contains 13 residues. The ends were cut back, 8 bases at V and 0 bases at J, with 10 bases in the middle. Germline V gives CDR1 SSHAT, CDR2 FNYEAQ (reference sequence).

The chain employs TRBV19 and TRBJ2-3; 7 positions agree with TRBD2. V trimming: 3 bases; J trimming: 4 bases; junction bases outside the gene matches: 7. The CDR3 is 15 amino acids. Germline CDR1 reads LNHDA; CDR2 reads SQIVND (reference sequence). As DNA, the CDR3 is TGTGCCAGTAGTATGTCGGTTCGGGGGGCAGATACGCAGTATTTT. Translating gives CASSMSVRGADTQYF.